The next 19 T cell receptor beta chains were all read from a single sample in a study of blood T cell repertoires in COVID-19. TCRdb keeps only in-frame clones here, not all; method: immunoSEQ multiplex PCR. This table holds around 180,000 clones, more than 65% found once. The sequenced sample was peripheral blood. These receptors were collected from a woman at least 80 years old with active or convalescent COVID-19.

The chain combines TRBV2 with TRBJ1-1; 9 nucleotides match TRBD1. Germline loops: CDR1 SNHLY, CDR2 FYNNEI. V lost 6 bases to trimming and J lost 3 bases; unmatched junction nucleotides: 5. The CDR3 consists of 14 residues. The CDR3 protein is CASRGTGQDTEAFF. In nucleotides, the CDR3 is TGTGCCAGCAGAGGGACAGGGCAAGACACTGAAGCTTTCTTT.

The rearrangement links TRBV18 to TRBJ2-7; 7 bases fit TRBD1. V dropped 4 bases and J dropped 3; count of bases not matched to a gene: 9. The CDR3 sequence is 15 residues long. Germline V gene sequence: CDR1 KGHSH, CDR2 LQKENI. For the CDR3, the DNA is TGTGCCAGCTCACAGACAGGGCCCCCAGACTACGAGCAGTACTTC. Translating gives CASSQTGPPDYEQYF. Looking up the rest from reference TRBV18 and TRBJ2-7 gives the full variable domain: NAGVMQNPRHLVRRRGQEARLRCSPMKGHSHVYWYRQLPEEGLKFMVYLQKENIIDESGMPKERFSAEFPKEGPSILRIQQVVRGDSAAYFCASSQTGPPDYEQYFGPGTRLTVT.

The chain is built from TRBV28 and TRBJ1-2; D remains unclear. Germline-derived CDR1 and CDR2 are MDHEN and SYDVKM. With 2 bases removed from V and 0 bases from J, the gap between germline ends came to 10 bases. The CDR3 runs 15 residues. The chain's CDR3 is CASSLVQPTNYGYTF. The CDR3 DNA follows: TGTGCCAGCAGTTTAGTACAGCCAACTAACTATGGCTACACCTTC.

This rearrangement joins TRBV5-1 to TRBJ2-5, with a possible D match to TRBD1 (5 bases). The CDR3 length is 13 residues. With 5 bases removed from V and 4 bases from J, the gap between germline ends came to 12 bases. Looked up from germline, CDR1 is SGHRS and CDR2 is YFSETQ. In nucleotides, the CDR3 is TGCGCCAGCAGTTCGCCCCAGGGAGAGACCCAGTACTTC. Protein: CASSSPQGETQYF.

The gene calls are TRBV4-1 and TRBJ2-1, with 9 bases identical to TRBD2. The germline gives CDR1 MGHRA, CDR2 YSYEKL. The CDR3 is made up of 19 amino acids. The junction had 16 bases not matched to a gene; V was cut back by 0 bases and J by 7 bases. CDR3 in amino acids: CASSQDPPSVAGVGNEQFF. CDR3 nucleotides: TGCGCCAGCAGCCAAGACCCACCCTCAGTAGCGGGAGTGGGAAATGAGCAGTTCTTC.

The chain joins TRBV27 to TRBJ2-6; 7 nucleotides align to TRBD1. CDR1 is MNHEY, CDR2 SMNVEV, per germline (reference sequence). V shed 5 bases, J shed 1 base, and the junction held 2 bases outside the gene matches. The CDR3 totals 15 residues. The chain's CDR3 is CASSVTGSGANVLTF. CDR3 DNA: TGTGCCAGCAGTGTGACAGGGTCTGGGGCCAACGTCCTGACTTTC.

This rearrangement joins TRBV2 to TRBJ1-2; 9 nucleotides align to TRBD1. Germline CDR1 reads SNHLY; CDR2 reads FYNNEI. The CDR3 sequence is 16 residues long. Unmatched junction bases numbered 14, after V lost 4 bases and J lost 8 bases. The CDR3 region is CASSVLGTGPRLGYTF. CDR3 nucleotides: TGTGCCAGCAGTGTGTTGGGGACAGGGCCTCGTCTGGGCTACACCTTC.

On this clone itself: Other DNA sequences in the same sample also yield this CDR3. The rearrangement links TRBV5-1 to TRBJ2-7, with 8 bases aligning to TRBD1. The CDR3 has 13 amino acids. From germline, CDR1 is SGHRS and CDR2 YFSETQ. Losses at the gene ends were 2 bases for V and 6 bases for J; bases not matched to a gene: 4. This chain's CDR3 is CASSLGTGSEQYF. The CDR3 DNA is TGCGCCAGCAGCTTAGGGACAGGCTCCGAGCAGTACTTC.

The J gene is TRBJ1-5, the V gene TRBV28; 8 bases are shared with TRBD1. The length of the CDR3 is 15 residues. The germline V gene has CDR1 MDHEN and CDR2 SYDVKM. The trim removed 6 bases at V and 4 bases at J, leaving 8 bases unmatched. In nucleotides, the CDR3 is TGTGCCAGCAGACCTTGGACAGGGTTAAATCAGCCCCAGCATTTT. Its translation: CASRPWTGLNQPQHF.

The chain is built from TRBV9 and TRBJ2-1, with TRBD2 as a possible D gene (5 bases). CDR3 length: 16 amino acids. Germline V CDR1 and CDR2: SGDLS, YYNGEE. V was clipped by 2 bases and J by 0 bases, with 12 bases between them. This CDR3 reads CASSVRTSSSYNEQFF. CDR3 sequence (DNA): TGTGCCAGCAGCGTCCGGACTTCCAGCTCCTACAATGAGCAGTTCTTC.

The chain carries TRBV7-3 and TRBJ1-5, with D perhaps TRBD1 (5 bases). Trimming took 7 bases from V and 6 from J, leaving 16 bases between them. Per the germline V gene, CDR1 is SGHTA and CDR2 is FQGTGA. The length of the CDR3 is 14 residues. The CDR3 here is CASTQTRVSQPQHF. Here the CDR3 DNA reads TGTGCCAGCACCCAGACCAGGGTAAGTCAGCCCCAGCATTTT.

This clone was recorded once. The CDR3 coding sequence is TGCGCCAGCAGCTCGCGTGGAGGGCCGGGGACCGGGGAGCTGTTTTTT. This sequence encodes CASSSRGGPGTGELFF. The chain carries TRBV5-1 and TRBJ2-2; a weak D match, TRBD2 (6 bases). The CDR3 extends over 16 amino acids. Trimming removed 3 bases at V and 5 bases at J, with 17 bases between. In germline, CDR1 is SGHRS, CDR2 YFSETQ.

The chain has TRBV5-4 and TRBJ2-1; TRBD1 is a possible D gene (5 bases). V lost 4 bases and J 4 bases, leaving 12 bases between the germline ends. Per germline, CDR1 SGHNT and CDR2 YYREEE (reference sequence). The CDR3 is 14 amino acids. CDR3 in DNA: TGTGCCAGCAGCCCGCAGGGCAATTACAATGAGCAGTTCTTC. Its protein product is CASSPQGNYNEQFF. The full variable domain, completed using reference TRBV5-4 and TRBJ2-1, is ETGVTQSPTHLIKTRGQQVTLRCSSQSGHNTVSWYQQALGQGPQFIFQYYREEENGRGNFPPRFSGLQFPNYSSELNVNALELDDSALYLCASSPQGNYNEQFFGPGTRLTVL.

The chain uses TRBV6-1 and TRBJ2-3; possibly TRBD1 for D (6 bases). The germline V and J ends were trimmed by 1 base and 5 bases, with 19 bases remaining between them. Germline CDR1 MNHNS, CDR2 SASEGT. This CDR3 is built from 17 residues. Here the CDR3 DNA reads TGTGCCAGCAGTGAAGGAGCTTCCAGGGGTCGAGGAGATACGCAGTATTTT. Its translation is CASSEGASRGRGDTQYF.

This clone has at least ten counts. The rearrangement links TRBV6-1 to TRBJ2-5; possibly TRBD1 for D (5 bases). The CDR3 has 11 residues. Per the germline V gene, CDR1 is MNHNS and CDR2 is SASEGT. V was shortened by 1 base and J by 12 bases, with 9 bases between the two germline ends. The CDR3 region is CASSEDPGKYF. DNA of the CDR3: TGTGCCAGCAGTGAAGACCCAGGGAAGTACTTC.

The chain carries TRBV18 and TRBJ2-7; D might be TRBD2 (6 bases). V was trimmed by 0 bases and J by 1 base, leaving 7 bases between them. Germline V gives CDR1 KGHSH, CDR2 LQKENI. This CDR3 has 14 amino acids. The CDR3 loop is CASSPPGGSYEQYF. In DNA, the CDR3 is TGTGCCAGCTCACCACCGGGAGGTTCCTACGAGCAGTACTTC.

This chain uses TRBV15 with TRBJ2-4; 10 nucleotides align to TRBD1. The CDR3 is made up of 17 amino acids. V shed 5 bases and J 1 base; nucleotides not matched to a gene: 8. Germline lookup yields CDR1 LNHNV and CDR2 YYDKDF (reference sequence). CDR3 coding DNA: TGTGCCACCAGCCCGACAGGGGGCGAGTGGGCCAAAAACATTCAGTACTTC. This encodes CATSPTGGEWAKNIQYF. The full variable domain, its missing parts supplied by reference TRBV15 and TRBJ2-4, is DAMVIQNPRYQVTQFGKPVTLSCSQTLNHNVMYWYQQKSSQAPKLLFHYYDKDFNNEADTPDNFQSRRPNTSFCFLDIRSPGLGDTAMYLCATSPTGGEWAKNIQYFGAGTRLSVL.

The chain has TRBV6-5 and TRBJ2-1, with 12 positions matching TRBD2. Looked up from germline, CDR1 is MNHEY and CDR2 is SVGAGI. The CDR3 has 15 residues. V trimming: 6 bases; J trimming: 7 bases; junction bases outside the gene matches: 7. CDR3 loop: CASRPGTSGQNEQFF. CDR3 DNA sequence: TGTGCCAGCAGGCCTGGGACTAGCGGGCAGAATGAGCAGTTCTTC.

This clone is judged medium-sized. V usage is TRBV7-6 and J usage is TRBJ2-7, with 7 bases aligning to TRBD2. The V segment lost 1 base and the J segment 1 base; nucleotides outside the gene matches: 4. CDR3 length: 15 amino acids. Germline V gives CDR1 SGHVS, CDR2 FNYEAQ. This CDR3 reads CASSLESGTSYEQYF. The CDR3 coding sequence is TGTGCCAGCAGCTTAGAGAGCGGGACGTCCTACGAGCAGTACTTC.